This is a list of T cell receptor beta chains from one sample in a study of patients and donors after allogeneic stem cell transplantation. TCRdb re-called the RT-PCR reads through MiXCR, storing one row per CDR3 protein. The table shows a few hundred thousand distinct CDR3 sequences, with around 40% occurring only once. Input material: blood, either unsorted or a sorted T cell fraction (not recorded which). The receptors come from a human donor who was either an allogeneic HSCT recipient or a stem cell or donor lymphocyte infusion donor (not recorded which). It is not recorded whose cells these are; they may come from a transplant donor. Both conserved end residues are part of each CDR3. The D gene is left open where the match is weak. Rows may omit the clone size; those that give it use once, few, many or a size class.

j_call v_call clone_size d_call cdr3_aa cdr3_nt
TRBJ2-7 TRBV12-3/TRBV12-4 NA NA CASSLEGDYEQYF TGTGCCAGCAGTTTAGAAGGGGACTACGAGCAGTACTTC
TRBJ1-2 TRBV20-1 few NA CSANTVNYGYTF TGCAGTGCAAATACAGTTAACTATGGCTACACCTTC
TRBJ2-1 TRBV7-7 NA NA CASSLTRNNEQFF TGTGCCAGCAGCTTAACCCGAAACAATGAGCAGTTCTTC
TRBJ1-5 TRBV20-1 NA TRBD1 CSARATGGKTQPQHF TGCAGTGCTAGGGCCACAGGGGGCAAGACCCAGCCCCAGCATTTT
TRBJ1-1 TRBV7-9 NA NA CASSFRTPNTEAFF TGTGCCAGCAGCTTCAGGACCCCGAACACTGAAGCTTTCTTT
TRBJ1-6 TRBV10-3 NA TRBD1 CAISTSFTGENSPLHF TGTGCCATCAGTACCTCTTTCACAGGGGAGAATTCACCCCTCCACTTT
TRBJ1-3 TRBV12-3/TRBV12-4 few NA CASTKGRISGNTIYF TGTGCCAGCACCAAGGGACGAATCTCTGGAAACACCATATATTTT
TRBJ1-5 TRBV5-1 NA NA CASSPGSGNQPQHF TGCGCCAGCAGTCCAGGGAGCGGCAATCAGCCCCAGCATTTT
TRBJ1-6 TRBV15 few NA CATSKGVLPLHF TGTGCCACCAGCAAGGGGGTTCTACCCCTCCACTTT
TRBJ2-7 TRBV10-3 NA NA CAIGGFRSSYEQYF TGTGCCATCGGAGGATTCAGGAGCTCCTACGAGCAGTACTTC
TRBJ1-2 TRBV24-1 few TRBD1 CATSPDRANYGYTF TGTGCCACCAGTCCAGACAGGGCTAACTATGGCTACACCTTC
TRBJ1-6 TRBV9 NA TRBD1 CASSGDSSSPLHF TGTGCCAGCAGCGGGGACAGCAGTTCACCCCTCCACTTT
TRBJ2-7 TRBV4-2 NA NA CASSQETGYSYEQYF TGTGCCAGCAGCCAAGAAACAGGCTACTCCTACGAGCAGTACTTC
TRBJ2-4 TRBV14 NA TRBD1 CASSRKDRRNIQYF TGTGCCAGCAGCCGCAAGGACAGGCGAAACATTCAGTACTTC
TRBJ1-2 TRBV6-5 few TRBD1 CASRQGDYGYTF TGTGCCAGCAGGCAGGGGGACTATGGCTACACCTTC
TRBJ1-1 TRBV4-1 NA TRBD1 CASSQFQGDTEAFF TGCGCCAGCAGCCAATTTCAGGGGGACACTGAAGCTTTCTTT
TRBJ1-1 TRBV5-1 NA TRBD1 CASRKDRAMNTEAFF TGCGCCAGCAGGAAGGACAGGGCTATGAACACTGAAGCTTTCTTT
TRBJ1-2 TRBV18 few TRBD1 CASSLEDRNYGYTF TGTGCCAGCTCACTCGAGGACAGGAACTATGGCTACACCTTC
TRBJ1-4 TRBV27 few NA CASSPARNEKLFF TGTGCCAGCAGTCCCGCAAGGAATGAAAAACTGTTTTTT
TRBJ1-2 TRBV28 NA NA CASSGREGTNYGYTF TGTGCCAGCAGTGGCCGGGAGGGGACTAACTATGGCTACACCTTC
TRBJ1-1 TRBV6-1 NA NA CASSDMGSHYGDTEAFF TGTGCCAGCAGTGATATGGGATCCCATTATGGGGACACTGAAGCTTTCTTT
TRBJ2-2 TRBV11-2 NA NA CASSFRGWDTGELFF TGTGCCAGCAGCTTTCGGGGGTGGGACACCGGGGAGCTGTTTTTT
TRBJ2-6 TRBV9 NA NA CASSVGSGANVLTF TGTGCCAGCAGCGTTGGGTCTGGGGCCAACGTCCTGACTTTC
TRBJ1-6 TRBV27 NA NA CASSFSDSSSYNSPLHF TGTGCCAGCAGTTTTTCGGACAGCAGCTCCTATAATTCACCCCTCCACTTT
TRBJ1-1 TRBV9 NA NA CASSVSQNTEAFF TGTGCCAGCAGCGTGTCACAGAACACTGAAGCTTTCTTT
TRBJ1-5 TRBV12-3/TRBV12-4 few NA CASSSRVGNQPQHF TGTGCCAGCAGTTCGAGAGTAGGGAATCAGCCCCAGCATTTT
TRBJ1-1 TRBV20-1 NA NA CGESRAAGTEAFF TGCGGCGAGAGTAGAGCCGCGGGCACTGAAGCTTTCTTT
TRBJ2-7 TRBV7-9 NA NA CASSSNPSYEQYF TGTGCCAGCAGCTCCAACCCCTCCTACGAGCAGTACTTC
TRBJ2-7 TRBV6-6 NA NA CASSYSSGTHEQYF TGTGCCAGCAGTTACTCGTCGGGGACCCACGAGCAGTACTTC
TRBJ2-5 TRBV10-3 NA TRBD1 CAISEFGTEETQYF TGTGCCATCAGTGAGTTTGGGACAGAAGAGACCCAGTACTTC
TRBJ1-1 TRBV5-1 NA NA CASSFGSEMNTEAFF TGCGCCAGCAGCTTCGGCTCAGAGATGAACACTGAAGCTTTCTTT
TRBJ1-4 TRBV29-1 NA NA CSAGPGVTNEKLFF TGCAGCGCCGGACCAGGGGTGACTAATGAAAAACTGTTTTTT
TRBJ2-5 TRBV27 NA NA CASSSPGVGGTQYF TGTGCCAGCAGTTCACCAGGGGTGGGAGGGACCCAGTACTTC
TRBJ2-1 TRBV9 NA TRBD1 CASSVGDRGRNEQFF TGTGCCAGCAGCGTAGGGGACAGGGGACGCAATGAGCAGTTCTTC
TRBJ1-5 TRBV12-3/TRBV12-4 NA NA CASKTDVEPQHF TGTGCCAGCAAGACTGACGTCGAGCCCCAGCATTTT
TRBJ1-2 TRBV13 NA TRBD1 CASSVTGNGYTF TGTGCCAGCAGCGTGACAGGGAATGGCTACACCTTC
TRBJ1-1 TRBV7-8 NA NA CASSLGMQVGWNTEAFF TGTGCCAGCAGCTTAGGAATGCAGGTTGGATGGAACACTGAAGCTTTCTTT
TRBJ2-1 TRBV19 NA TRBD1 CASSMIPGQGATYNEQFF TGTGCCAGTAGTATGATCCCCGGACAGGGGGCGACCTACAATGAGCAGTTCTTC
TRBJ2-7 TRBV3-1 once TRBD1 CASSHRGSTYEQYF TGTGCCAGCAGCCACAGGGGGTCTACCTACGAGCAGTACTTC
TRBJ1-5 TRBV7-2 NA NA CASSLVGQSLYSNQPQHF TGTGCCAGCAGCTTAGTCGGACAGTCTCTGTATAGCAATCAGCCCCAGCATTTT
TRBJ1-5 TRBV4-1 NA NA CASSQEGANPGAFNQPQHF TGCGCCAGCAGCCAAGAAGGCGCCAACCCCGGGGCCTTCAATCAGCCCCAGCATTTT
TRBJ2-7 TRBV7-9 NA NA CASTTGYEQYF TGTGCCAGCACCACCGGATACGAGCAGTACTTC
TRBJ1-3 TRBV7-3 few NA CASSLTSTGNTIYF TGTGCCAGCAGCTTAACCTCTACTGGAAACACCATATATTTT
TRBJ1-3 TRBV4-2 NA TRBD1 CASSQDGQGATSGNTIYF TGTGCCAGCAGCCAAGATGGGCAGGGGGCGACTTCTGGAAACACCATATATTTT
TRBJ1-4 TRBV5-1 NA NA CASSLAPWAVNEKLFF TGCGCCAGCAGCTTAGCCCCCTGGGCGGTGAATGAAAAACTGTTTTTT